These 11 T cell receptor beta chains came from one sample sequenced in a study of cytomegalovirus exposure and HLA in healthy donors. Libraries were prepared by immunoSEQ multiplex PCR; TCRdb keeps only in-frame clonotypes and omits some of them. The sample has 220,000 or so clones, around nine tenths seen once. Sequenced sample: PBMCs. All receptors come from a woman under 30 in good health and CMV-seronegative.

The chain recombines TRBV28 with TRBJ1-5, with a tentative D call TRBD1 (5 bases). The V end lost 5 bases, the J end lost 5 bases, and 13 bases lay between the germline ends. From germline, CDR1 is MDHEN and CDR2 SYDVKM. This CDR3 contains 14 residues. DNA of the CDR3: TGTGCCAGCAGTCCGCGGGACGTCTATCAGCCCCAGCATTTT. This codes for CASSPRDVYQPQHF.

V is TRBV30 and J is TRBJ2-5; 7 positions agree with TRBD1. CDR1 and CDR2 from the germline V gene are GTSNPN and SVGIG (reference sequence). This CDR3 has 17 residues. The junction had 15 bases not matched to a gene; V was cut back by 0 bases and J by 5 bases. CDR3 in DNA: TGTGCCTGGAGTGTCGCGGGTCCGGCAGGGGGTCCGGAGACCCAGTACTTC. Protein: CAWSVAGPAGGPETQYF. The full variable domain, in which reference TRBV30 and TRBJ2-5 provide the parts outside the CDR3, is SQTIHQWPATLVQPVGSPLSLECTVEGTSNPNLYWYRQAAGRGLQLLFYSVGIGQISSEVPQNLSASRPQDRQFILSSKKLLLSDSGFYLCAWSVAGPAGGPETQYFGPGTRLLVL.

The gene calls are TRBV5-1 and TRBJ2-7; 8 bases map to TRBD1. The length of the CDR3 is 15 residues. Trimming took 3 bases from V and 5 from J; bases not matched to a gene: 10. Looked up from germline, CDR1 is SGHRS and CDR2 is YFSETQ. The CDR3 nucleotides are TGCGCCAGCAGCTCTACCCAGGGGGCTTGGAACGAGCAGTACTTC. Translating it yields CASSSTQGAWNEQYF. The full variable domain, completed using reference TRBV5-1 and TRBJ2-7, is KAGVTQTPRYLIKTRGQQVTLSCSPISGHRSVSWYQQTPGQGLQFLFEYFSETQRNKGNFPGRFSGRQFSNSRSEMNVSTLELGDSALYLCASSSTQGAWNEQYFGPGTRLTVT.

The table lists this clone with a count of one. J is TRBJ2-6 and V is TRBV7-2, with a weak D call TRBD1 (5 bases). The V gene lost 1 base and the J gene lost 0 bases, with 10 bases spanning the gap. The CDR3 runs to 17 residues. Germline loops: CDR1 SGHTA, CDR2 FQGNSA. CDR3 nucleotide sequence: TGTGCCAGCAGCTTAGGGCTACAGGTCTCTGGGGCCAACGTCCTGACTTTC. Translated: CASSLGLQVSGANVLTF. The whole variable domain, remainder taken from reference TRBV7-2 and TRBJ2-6, is GAGVSQSPSNKVTEKGKDVELRCDPISGHTALYWYRQSLGQGLEFLIYFQGNSAPDKSGLPSDRFSAERTGGSVSTLTIQRTQQEDSAVYLCASSLGLQVSGANVLTFGAGSRLTVL.

This chain uses TRBV2 with TRBJ2-1, with TRBD2 matching 10 bases. Germline V gene data show CDR1 as SNHLY and CDR2 as FYNNEI. Germline trimming cut 2 bases from V and 4 bases from J; bases unmatched to any gene: 5. The CDR3 spans 16 residues. CDR3 in amino acids: CASSELAGATYNEQFF. The CDR3 region has the DNA TGTGCCAGCAGTGAACTAGCGGGAGCCACATACAATGAGCAGTTCTTC.

The count of this clone is one. V and J are TRBV29-1 and TRBJ1-3, with TRBD1 as a possible D gene (6 bases). The V end was cut by 4 bases, the J end by 2 bases, with 9 bases between. The length of the CDR3 is 13 residues. Germline CDR1 and CDR2: SQVTM and ANQGSEA. The CDR3 region is CSVVTGTGNTIYF. DNA of the CDR3: TGCAGCGTTGTCACAGGGACTGGAAACACCATATATTTT.

V is TRBV27 and J is TRBJ2-7, with 9 bases matching TRBD2. In germline, CDR1 is MNHEY, CDR2 SMNVEV (reference sequence). The CDR3 has 15 amino acids. With V trimmed by 3 bases and J by 1 base, 4 bases remained unmatched. CDR3 DNA sequence: TGTGCCAGCAGTTTGGCGGGAGGGCATTCCTACGAGCAGTACTTC. Protein: CASSLAGGHSYEQYF.

V is TRBV5-1 and J is TRBJ2-5; 12 positions match TRBD2. The length of the CDR3 is 16 residues. After removal of 4 bases from V and 2 bases from J, the junction contained 6 bases not matched to a gene. Per germline, CDR1 SGHRS and CDR2 YFSETQ. The CDR3 loop reads CASSLLTSGRQETQYF. The CDR3 DNA is TGCGCCAGCAGCCTATTGACTAGCGGGAGACAAGAGACCCAGTACTTC.

The chain is built from TRBV27 and TRBJ2-7; maybe TRBD2 (6 bases). The length of the CDR3 is 12 residues. Trimming removed 0 bases at V and 6 bases at J, with 6 bases between. Germline CDR1 is MNHEY and CDR2 is SMNVEV (reference sequence). Here the CDR3 DNA reads TGTGCCAGCAGTTTATCGGGGGGCGAGCAGTACTTC. Translating it yields CASSLSGGEQYF.

The chain recombines TRBV2 with TRBJ2-3; no reliable D call. V was shortened by 7 bases and J by 2 bases, with 19 bases between the two germline ends. CDR1 and CDR2 (germline): SNHLY, FYNNEI. This CDR3 spans 16 amino acids. The CDR3 protein is CASTFMTRASTDTQYF. The DNA for the CDR3 is TGTGCCAGCACTTTTATGACTCGTGCCTCCACAGATACGCAGTATTTT. The entire variable domain, with the rest obtained from reference TRBV2 and TRBJ2-3, is as follows: EPEVTQTPSHQVTQMGQEVILRCVPISNHLYFYWYRQILGQKVEFLVSFYNNEISEKSEIFDDQFSVERPDGSNFTLKIRSTKLEDSAMYFCASTFMTRASTDTQYFGPGTRLTVL.

The chain links TRBV27 to TRBJ2-5; possible D gene TRBD2, 5 bases. The CDR3 has 13 amino acids. Germline V gives CDR1 MNHEY, CDR2 SMNVEV (reference sequence). Deletions cut 4 bases from V and 7 bases from J, with 13 bases between. The CDR3: CASSSLGRGTQYF. The DNA of the CDR3 is TGTGCCAGCAGTTCGCTGGGCCGGGGGACCCAGTACTTC.